This T cell receptor beta chain derives from a study of shared clonotypes between healthy human individuals. Background on the study: Researchers drew samples from two women and a few men aged 18 to 49. Whole-study results and caveats: Generally, naive subsets (rather than memory subsets) showed larger estimated richness. Clonotypes that were shared across a few donors made up roughly 5% of naive CD4 clonotypes.

V lost 3 bases, J lost 8 bases, and 5 bases stayed unmatched. This CDR3 spans 14 amino acids. Per the germline V gene, CDR1 is SGHAT and CDR2 is FQNNGV. In the sorted-subset replicate PCRs, 200 ng DNA, 25,000 to 35,000 T cell genomes, was used. Some clones are missing from TCRdb's copy, which holds only in-frame ones; the method was immunoSEQ multiplex PCR. Among about 2.3 million clones listed, more than 85% were seen once. This clone showed up just once. Antigen unknown. This TCR came from a man younger than 35 in good health. Some clones in this sample may be carry-over from other donors' samples. Source material: naive CD4+ T cells from PBMCs. Subset of the sample: CD45RA+ positively selected. The rearrangement links TRBV11-2 to TRBJ2-3, with TRBD2 identical over 10 bases. The CDR3 sequence is CASSFLAGDGTQYF. CDR3 DNA sequence: TGTGCCAGCAGCTTTCTAGCGGGAGATGGTACGCAGTATTTT.